These T cell receptor beta chains were read from a single sample in a study of cytomegalovirus exposure and HLA in healthy donors. Only in-frame clones appear in the TCRdb table, and some are missing; sequencing was by immunoSEQ multiplex PCR. The table shows 130,000 to 150,000 clones, with roughly four fifths occurring only once. The sample comprised PBMCs. Receptors originate from a man aged 40-50 years in good health and CMV-seropositive. Both conserved end residues are part of each CDR3. D genes are given only for firm matches. Clone size is given for some rows only: seen once, a few or many times, or a class if the clone is expanded.

cdr3_length j_call v_call clone_size d_call cdr3_aa cdr3_nt
14 TRBJ1-5 TRBV5-5 few TRBD1 CASSLWTGRGPQHF TGTGCCAGCAGCTTGTGGACAGGGAGGGGGCCCCAGCATTTT
13 TRBJ1-5 TRBV7-9 - - CSSSFTGVQPQHF TGTTCCAGCAGCTTCACGGGGGTTCAGCCCCAGCATTTT
15 TRBJ2-5 TRBV6-5 - TRBD2 CASSSSGGRSETQYF TGTGCCAGCAGTTCCAGCGGGGGTCGAAGCGAGACCCAGTACTTC
14 TRBJ2-5 TRBV30 - TRBD1 CAWSPRDREETQYF TGTGCCTGGAGTCCCCGAGACAGGGAAGAGACCCAGTACTTC
14 TRBJ2-7 TRBV25-1 once - CASSEVSGAYEQYF TGTGCCAGCAGTGAAGTTTCAGGGGCCTACGAGCAGTACTTC
14 TRBJ1-2 TRBV11-2 few - CASSSEQGNYGYTF TGTGCCAGCAGCTCCGAACAGGGTAACTATGGCTACACCTTC
16 TRBJ2-3 TRBV2 few TRBD2 CASSEGLAEGLVTQYF TGTGCCAGCAGTGAGGGACTAGCGGAGGGGCTGGTTACGCAGTATTTT
13 TRBJ1-5 TRBV2 - - CASWGGLNQPQHF TGTGCCAGCTGGGGGGGACTAAATCAGCCCCAGCATTTT
14 TRBJ1-5 TRBV28 - - CASSFPQGYQPQHF TGTGCCAGCAGTTTCCCCCAGGGTTATCAGCCCCAGCATTTT
13 TRBJ2-3 TRBV15 - TRBD2 CATSLAGTDTQYF TGTGCCACCTCGCTAGCGGGGACAGATACGCAGTATTTT
15 TRBJ2-1 TRBV7-2 - TRBD1 CASSPQQGIGFEQFF TGTGCCAGCAGCCCCCAACAGGGGATTGGGTTTGAGCAGTTCTTC
14 TRBJ2-7 TRBV29-1 - TRBD2 CSASGKQGTYEQYF TGCAGCGCTAGCGGGAAACAGGGGACCTACGAGCAGTACTTC
18 TRBJ2-7 TRBV11-2 - - CASSLVGPGRGILFKQYF TGTGCCAGCAGCTTAGTCGGACCCGGCCGGGGTATACTCTTTAAGCAGTACTTC
14 TRBJ2-3 TRBV2 - TRBD2 CASMRDYRADTQYF TGTGCCAGCATGAGGGACTATAGGGCAGATACGCAGTATTTT
14 TRBJ1-1 TRBV7-9 - - CSSSLRGGVTEAFF TGTTCCAGCAGCTTGCGGGGCGGCGTAACTGAAGCTTTCTTT
14 TRBJ2-1 TRBV13 - TRBD2 CASSPGLGDNEQFF TGTGCCAGCAGCCCGGGACTAGGAGACAATGAGCAGTTCTTC
17 TRBJ2-2 TRBV27 - TRBD1 CVSSPLVTGIDTGELFF TGTGTCAGCAGCCCTCTTGTGACAGGGATTGACACCGGGGAGCTGTTTTTT
15 TRBJ1-6 TRBV6-5 - TRBD1 CASRWTGGDRSPLHF TGTGCCAGCAGGTGGACAGGGGGCGACCGTTCACCCCTCCACTTT
15 TRBJ2-6 TRBV6-1 - - CASSEVSSGANVLTF TGTGCCAGCAGTGAAGTTAGCTCTGGGGCCAACGTCCTGACTTTC
13 TRBJ2-5 TRBV5-1 - - CASSLLAEETQYF TGCGCCAGCAGCTTGTTGGCAGAAGAGACCCAGTACTTC
14 TRBJ2-5 TRBV5-1 - TRBD1 CASNTGTEGGAQYF TGCGCCAGCAACACCGGGACCGAAGGGGGCGCCCAGTACTTC
15 TRBJ2-1 TRBV4-1 - TRBD2 CASSQSSGTYNEQFF TGCGCCAGCAGCCAATCCAGCGGGACCTACAATGAGCAGTTCTTC
15 TRBJ2-7 TRBV30 - TRBD2 CAWSQASGILGEQYF TGTGCCTGGAGTCAAGCTAGCGGGATCCTAGGCGAGCAGTACTTC
14 TRBJ2-2 TRBV7-9 - TRBD1 CSSRVTGATGELFF TGTTCCAGCAGAGTAACAGGGGCCACCGGGGAGCTGTTTTTT
14 TRBJ1-1 TRBV27 - - CASSFGGSNTEAFF TGTGCCAGCAGTTTCGGGGGATCGAACACTGAAGCTTTCTTT
16 TRBJ2-7 TRBV10-3 - TRBD1 CAIMDRSERSSYEQYF TGTGCCATCATGGACAGGTCCGAAAGGAGCTCCTACGAGCAGTACTTC
12 TRBJ2-7 TRBV7-2 few - CASSLSAYEQYF TGTGCCAGCAGCTTAAGCGCCTACGAGCAGTACTTC
16 TRBJ2-6 TRBV2 - TRBD1 CATSGTGGHGANVLTF TGTGCCACTTCCGGGACAGGGGGCCATGGGGCCAACGTCCTGACTTTC
12 TRBJ2-7 TRBV29-1 - - CSVSDIIYEQYF TGCAGCGTTTCGGACATAATCTACGAGCAGTACTTC
14 TRBJ1-1 TRBV6-1 - TRBD1 CASSEKGAVTEAFF TGTGCCAGCAGTGAAAAGGGGGCGGTCACTGAAGCTTTCTTT
16 TRBJ1-1 TRBV12-5 - - CASGFGTGSRNTEAFF TGTGCTAGTGGTTTTGGTACAGGCAGTAGGAACACTGAAGCTTTCTTT
15 TRBJ2-7 TRBV9 - TRBD2 CASSSGLADSYEQYF TGTGCCAGCAGCTCGGGACTAGCGGACTCCTACGAGCAGTACTTC
15 TRBJ2-1 TRBV5-6 - TRBD2 CASSPPGLAGNEQFF TGTGCCAGCAGCCCACCGGGACTAGCGGGAAATGAGCAGTTCTTC
15 TRBJ1-5 TRBV6-6 - TRBD1 CASSTGQGFRRPQHF TGTGCCAGCAGTACAGGACAGGGTTTTCGACGGCCCCAGCATTTT
14 TRBJ2-7 TRBV9 - TRBD2 CASSVVAGSYEQYF TGTGCCAGCAGCGTAGTAGCGGGCTCCTACGAGCAGTACTTC
14 TRBJ1-2 TRBV6-5 - TRBD1 CASRDRGRNYGYTF TGTGCCAGCAGGGACAGGGGGCGTAACTATGGCTACACCTTC
12 TRBJ2-5 TRBV11-2 - - CASSFEGETQYF TGTGCCAGCAGCTTCGAGGGAGAGACCCAGTACTTC
16 TRBJ2-1 TRBV18 - TRBD1 CASSRDRGASYNEQFF TGTGCCAGCTCGCGGGACAGGGGGGCCTCCTACAATGAGCAGTTCTTC
13 TRBJ2-2 TRBV5-1 - - CASSLRDTGELFF TGCGCCAGCAGCTTGCGGGACACCGGGGAGCTGTTTTTT
14 TRBJ2-3 TRBV30 - TRBD2 CAWSLAGVSDTQYF TGTGCCTGGAGCCTAGCGGGAGTCTCCGATACGCAGTATTTT
15 TRBJ2-7 TRBV6-5 - TRBD2 CASRKERESSYEQYF TGTGCCAGCAGAAAGGAGCGGGAGAGCTCCTACGAGCAGTACTTC
15 TRBJ1-1 TRBV7-9 - - CASSLLSTASAEAFF TGTGCCAGCAGCTTACTTTCGACAGCGAGCGCTGAAGCTTTCTTT
16 TRBJ2-7 TRBV15 - TRBD1 CATSRKDRGVSYEQYF TGTGCCACCAGCCGGAAGGACAGGGGTGTTAGCTACGAGCAGTACTTC
13 TRBJ1-3 TRBV27 - - CASSIRAGNTIYF TGTGCCAGCAGCATCAGGGCTGGAAACACCATATATTTT
14 TRBJ2-3 TRBV6-1 - TRBD1 CASREDRGPDTQYF TGTGCCAGCAGGGAGGACAGGGGTCCGGATACGCAGTATTTT
17 TRBJ1-5 TRBV4-1 - - CASSQDNGPGRHQPQHF TGCGCCAGCAGCCAAGATAATGGGCCAGGTCGGCATCAGCCCCAGCATTTT
15 TRBJ2-1 TRBV7-7 - TRBD2 CASSLGTSGSEEQFF TGTGCCAGCAGCTTAGGGACTAGCGGGAGTGAAGAGCAGTTCTTC
17 TRBJ1-2 TRBV19 - TRBD1 CASSSHGGGQRHYGYTF TGTGCCAGTAGTTCCCACGGGGGGGGACAGAGACACTATGGCTACACCTTC
17 TRBJ2-7 TRBV4-1 - TRBD2 CASSQDNLSGWRREQYF TGCGCCAGCAGCCAAGATAACCTTAGCGGGTGGAGGCGAGAGCAGTACTTC
15 TRBJ2-1 TRBV9 - TRBD2 CASSLTSGSVNEQFF TGTGCCAGCAGCCTAACTAGCGGGAGTGTTAATGAGCAGTTCTTC
12 TRBJ1-4 TRBV6-6 - - CASSFTGKKLFF TGTGCCAGCAGTTTCACAGGGAAAAAACTGTTTTTT
15 TRBJ2-7 TRBV11-1 - - CASSLVAEVYYEQYF TGTGCCAGCAGCTTAGTAGCGGAAGTTTACTACGAGCAGTACTTC